This TCR beta chain was obtained from a study of CD8 T cells in Susac syndrome. TEMRA cells were enriched by FACS, and CD4+ and CD8+ T cells were negatively isolated. Trimming pared 1 base from V and 5 bases from J, leaving 9 bases between. The CDR3 is 13 amino acids. Random hexamers were used to reverse transcribe an amount of roughly 0.5 to 1 ug RNA. immunoSEQ multiplex PCR amplified TCR beta CDR3 across 54 Vbeta, 13 Jbeta. TCRdb reprocessed the immunoSEQ multiplex PCR reads via MiXCR and lists one record per CDR3 protein. The sample includes some 240,000 distinct CDR3 sequences, about 95% of them seen just once.

The chain carries TRBV12-3 or TRBV12-4 and TRBJ2-7; D is ambiguous. The source is a human donor with Susac syndrome. The source material was CD4+ T cells from PBMCs. The CDR3, as DNA: TGTGCCAGCAGTTTAGAAGTTCCAAACGAGCAGTACTTC. It is translated as CASSLEVPNEQYF.